This T cell receptor beta chain is drawn from a study of blood T cells in healthy people across ages. Overall study results and limits: More naive CD4+ cells and higher diversity were found in long-lived than in aged donors.

As for this clonotype: The antigen is undetermined.

Trimming removed 2 bases from V and 3 bases from J, with 8 bases in between. Germline V gene lookup returns CDR1 MDHEN and CDR2 SYDVKM. The CDR3 loop spans 15 amino acids. Then a second PCR, running about 6 to 12 cycles, was carried out with a sample-barcoded 5' primer and a J-beta primer mix. A single record per CDR3 protein comes from TCRdb applying MiXCR to the 5' RACE reads. The repertoire has approximately 850,000 distinct CDR3 sequences, around 42% of them found once; the top ten carry about a fifth. J is TRBJ2-6 and V is TRBV28; D gene unclear. Sequencing used blood. The source is a man aged 55 to 69 in good health. The CDR3 nucleotides are TGTGCCAGCAGTTTACCCTTAGGTGGGGCCAACGTCCTGACTTTC. It is translated as CASSLPLGGANVLTF.